These 28 T cell receptor beta chains were sequenced from one sample in a study of T-cell memory formation after mild COVID-19. TCRdb analysed the 5' RACE reads with MiXCR anew, one entry per CDR3 protein. The sample has a few hundred thousand distinct CDR3 sequences; 20% to 25% are singletons. The material sequenced was PBMCs or a T cell subset sorted from them (not recorded which). The receptors here all came from an adult woman who had mild COVID-19 (a few samples of this study predate the infection). Cell type and time point are not known.

The gene calls are TRBV12-3 or TRBV12-4 and TRBJ2-1, with D perhaps being TRBD1 or TRBD2 (6 bases each). Trimming cost V 4 bases and J 1 base, with 17 bases left between them. The CDR3 loop spans 17 amino acids. The CDR3 nucleotides are TGTGCCAGCAGTTGGTCCCTAGCGACAGGTTCCTACAATGAGCAGTTCTTC. Amino acid sequence: CASSWSLATGSYNEQFF.

V is TRBV7-8 and J is TRBJ2-5; D unresolved. Trimming took off 1 base at V and 3 bases at J, with 15 bases between the two ends. The CDR3 is 16 amino acids. Germline values: CDR1 SGHVS, CDR2 FQNEAQ. The CDR3 DNA sequence: TGTGCCAGCAGCTTAGTATCCTACGCAGCGAAAGAGACCCAGTACTTC. It yields the protein CASSLVSYAAKETQYF.

The chain employs TRBV20-1 and TRBJ2-3; 12 bases match TRBD2. The ends lost 5 bases at V and 6 bases at J; junction bases unmatched: 6. The CDR3 contains 14 residues. Per the germline V gene, CDR1 is DFQATT and CDR2 is SNEGSKA (reference sequence). CDR3 region: CSAATSGGGDTQYF. CDR3 sequence (DNA): TGCAGTGCTGCGACTAGCGGGGGAGGGGATACGCAGTATTTT.

This clonotype was found once. The chain couples TRBV7-9 to TRBJ2-1; 12 bases match TRBD2. The V gene's germline CDR1 is SEHNR and CDR2 FQNEAQ (reference sequence). The V segment lost 1 base and the J segment 5 bases; nucleotides outside the gene matches: 12. This CDR3 spans 19 amino acids. CDR3 bases: TGTGCCAGCAGCTTAGAGGGCAGGTGGACTAGCGGGGCTAACAATGAGCAGTTCTTC. This codes for CASSLEGRWTSGANNEQFF.

This clonotype was found once. The gene calls are TRBV7-6 and TRBJ2-2, with D possibly being TRBD2 (5 bases). Germline V lookup: CDR1 SGHVS, CDR2 FNYEAQ. The CDR3 is made up of 14 amino acids. Trimming cost V 5 bases and J 3 bases, with 10 bases left between them. The CDR3 nucleotides are TGTGCCAGCAGCCCAAGGGAGTACACCGGGGAGCTGTTTTTT. Translated, it gives CASSPREYTGELFF.

This clonotype was picked up a small number of times. This chain uses TRBV20-1 with TRBJ2-5, with D possibly matching TRBD2 (6 bases). CDR1 is DFQATT and CDR2 is SNEGSKA in the germline V gene (reference sequence). This CDR3 has 14 amino acids. Trimming removed 0 bases at V and 5 bases at J, with 13 bases between. CDR3 protein: CSARDLAIWETQYF. The CDR3 DNA sequence: TGCAGTGCTAGAGATCTAGCGATCTGGGAGACCCAGTACTTC.

V usage is TRBV7-6 and J usage is TRBJ1-2; 8 bases match TRBD1. Germline loops: CDR1 SGHVS, CDR2 FNYEAQ. The junction had 8 bases not matched to a gene; V was cut back by 5 bases and J by 6 bases. The CDR3 length is 14 residues. The CDR3 protein is CASSPRTGWDGYTF. The CDR3 region has the DNA TGTGCCAGCAGCCCCCGGACAGGGTGGGATGGCTACACCTTC.

V and J are TRBV7-6 and TRBJ2-3; 8 bases agree with TRBD2. The CDR3 spans 17 residues. The junction had 7 bases not matched to a gene; V was cut back by 1 base and J by 1 base. The germline gives CDR1 SGHVS, CDR2 FNYEAQ. In DNA form, the CDR3 reads TGTGCCAGCAGCTTAGGACCGGGACTAGGGGGCACAGATACGCAGTATTTT. Translated, it gives CASSLGPGLGGTDTQYF.

This clonotype was counted between two and nine times. The V and J genes are TRBV7-2 and TRBJ2-5; TRBD2 might be the D (7 bases). CDR1 is SGHTA and CDR2 is FQGNSA in the germline V gene. This CDR3 comprises 14 residues. V was clipped by 5 bases and J by 7 bases, with 17 bases between them. CDR3 in DNA: TGTGCCAGCAGCCCTCAGATAGGGGGGGGGACCCAGTACTTC. It translates to CASSPQIGGGTQYF.

This chain connects TRBV4-3 to TRBJ1-6, with a possible D match to TRBD1 (5 bases). Trimming took off 0 bases at V and 7 bases at J, with 10 bases between the two ends. Germline CDR1 is LGHNA and CDR2 is YSLEER. The CDR3 runs 15 residues. The CDR3 region is CASSQEAGNNSPLHF. The CDR3 DNA is TGCGCCAGCAGCCAAGAGGCAGGGAACAATTCACCCCTCCACTTT.

The sample holds a few counts of this clonotype. The chain carries TRBV4-1 and TRBJ2-4, with D unclear. Germline V gene lookup returns CDR1 MGHRA and CDR2 YSYEKL. V lost 4 bases to trimming and J lost 1 base, with 5 bases between them. CDR3 length: 13 residues. CDR3 nucleotide sequence: TGCGCCAGCAGCCCTGTTGCCAAAAACATTCAGTACTTC. Encoded protein: CASSPVAKNIQYF.

Written as DNA, the CDR3 is TGTGCCACCAGTGATTTGGGACAGGGGAACACCGGGGAGCTGTTTTTT. Translation: CATSDLGQGNTGELFF. The chain joins TRBV24-1 to TRBJ2-2, with 8 bases identical to TRBD1. Trimming took 0 bases from V and 1 from J; bases not matched to a gene: 0. The CDR3 is made up of 16 amino acids. Germline CDR1 KGHDR, CDR2 SFDVKD.

The rearrangement joins TRBV29-1 to TRBJ1-2; 8 bases align to TRBD1. CDR1 and CDR2 from the germline V gene are SQVTM and ANQGSEA. With V trimmed by 6 bases and J by 6 bases, 12 bases remained unmatched. This CDR3 has 14 residues. The CDR3 loop reads CSVPFFGQGHGYTF. The CDR3 region has the DNA TGCAGCGTCCCCTTCTTCGGACAGGGTCATGGCTACACCTTC.

This clonotype was observed a handful of times. The CDR3 DNA is TGTGCCAGCAGCTTACCCCTAGTCGGGGAGACCCAGTACTTC. Its protein is CASSLPLVGETQYF. The V call is TRBV7-8, the J call TRBJ2-5; D gene uncertain. Germline CDR1 SGHVS, CDR2 FQNEAQ. Trimming took off 2 bases at V and 5 bases at J, with 12 bases between the two ends. The CDR3 sequence is 14 residues long.

The rearrangement links TRBV5-1 to TRBJ2-1; 14 bases line up with TRBD2. Germline V gives CDR1 SGHRS, CDR2 YFSETQ. J gave up 6 bases and V 8 bases, and 4 bases lay outside the gene matches. CDR3 length equals 14 residues. CDR3 protein: CASSTSGGANEQFF. The CDR3 DNA is TGCGCCAGTTCGACTAGCGGGGGGGCCAATGAGCAGTTCTTC.

A few counts support this clonotype. The chain has TRBV5-1 and TRBJ2-7; TRBD1 or TRBD2 may be the D gene (6 bases each). The CDR3 spans 14 residues. Trimming took 4 bases from V and 0 from J, leaving 11 bases between them. CDR1 is SGHRS and CDR2 is YFSETQ in the germline V gene. This chain's CDR3 is CASSPGDNSYEQYF. The CDR3 region has the DNA TGCGCCAGCAGCCCGGGGGACAACTCCTACGAGCAGTACTTC.

The chain links TRBV18 to TRBJ1-5; D is unclear. The CDR3 loop spans 14 amino acids. CDR1 is KGHSH, CDR2 LQKENI, per germline. V lost 2 bases, J lost 7 bases, and 12 bases lay in between. The CDR3 loop is CASSPGRREQPQHF. CDR3 nucleotide sequence: TGTGCCAGCTCACCAGGTCGAAGGGAACAGCCCCAGCATTTT.

The chain recombines TRBV3-1 with TRBJ2-7, with D possibly TRBD1 on 6 matching bases. V was pared by 4 bases and J by 0 bases, with 13 bases between. Germline-derived CDR1 and CDR2 are LGHDT and YNNKEL (reference sequence). The CDR3 extends over 15 amino acids. CDR3 region: CASSPRTANSYEQYF. The CDR3 nucleotides read TGTGCCAGCAGCCCCCGGACAGCCAACTCCTACGAGCAGTACTTC.

There are a few counts of this clonotype. The V gene is TRBV27, the J gene TRBJ1-1, with a weak D call TRBD1 (6 bases). CDR1 MNHEY and CDR2 SMNVEV come from the germline V gene (reference sequence). V dropped 3 bases and J dropped 4 bases, with 12 bases sitting between them. The CDR3 runs 14 residues. The CDR3 nucleotides are TGTGCCAGCAGTTTTAATCAGGGGAGCACTGAAGCTTTCTTT. Protein: CASSFNQGSTEAFF.

This rearrangement joins TRBV10-3 to TRBJ2-1; 9 positions match TRBD2. Germline CDR1 ENHRY, CDR2 SYGVKD. V was pared by 8 bases and J by 6 bases, with 14 bases of the junction left unmatched. CDR3 size: 16 residues. This chain's CDR3 is CAIGTSERGDFNEQFF. CDR3 in DNA: TGTGCCATCGGAACAAGTGAGCGGGGGGACTTCAATGAGCAGTTCTTC.

This rearrangement joins TRBV24-1 to TRBJ2-7; 7 bases align to TRBD1. This CDR3 region has 15 residues. Germline V gene data show CDR1 as KGHDR and CDR2 as SFDVKD. V gave up 4 bases and J gave up 2 bases; unmatched junction bases: 7. The CDR3 protein is CATSETGTETYEQYF. The CDR3 nucleotides are TGTGCCACCAGTGAGACCGGGACAGAAACCTACGAGCAGTACTTC.

This clonotype was detected a few times. The chain carries TRBV7-9 and TRBJ1-1; D gene unclear. The V end was cut by 1 base, the J end by 2 bases, with 8 bases between. Germline CDR1 is SEHNR and CDR2 is FQNEAQ (reference sequence). The CDR3 covers 14 residues. The CDR3 DNA reads as TGTGCCAGCAGCTTAGACGGGGTTAACACTGAAGCTTTCTTT. Translation: CASSLDGVNTEAFF. Drawing the rest from reference TRBV7-9 and TRBJ1-1, the complete variable domain is DTGVSQNPRHKITKRGQNVTFRCDPISEHNRLYWYRQTLGQGPEFLTYFQNEAQLEKSRLLSDRFSAERPKGSFSTLEIQRTEQGDSAMYLCASSLDGVNTEAFFGQGTRLTVV.

The chain uses TRBV4-2 and TRBJ2-6; weak D call: TRBD2 (6 bases). V shed 1 base and J shed 0 bases, with 28 bases lying between them. Per the germline V gene, CDR1 is LGHNA and CDR2 is YNFKEQ. This CDR3 has 23 residues. CDR3: CASSQVGVRLGGGKLSGANVLTF. The CDR3 nucleotides are TGTGCCAGCAGCCAAGTTGGGGTTCGTCTTGGGGGAGGAAAGCTCTCTGGGGCCAACGTCCTGACTTTC.

This clonotype was counted between two and nine times. The chain couples TRBV6-5 to TRBJ1-3; 10 bases align to TRBD1. Germline V CDR1 and CDR2: MNHEY, SVGAGI. The CDR3 spans 19 residues. V dropped 2 bases and J dropped 4; count of bases not matched to a gene: 14. The CDR3 DNA follows: TGTGCCAGCAGTTACGGTCGCTCCCGGGACAGGGGAGCCGGAAACACCATATATTTT. This encodes CASSYGRSRDRGAGNTIYF.

This clonotype came up a few times. The rearrangement joins TRBV20-1 to TRBJ2-7, with 15 bases fitting TRBD2. This CDR3 is 16 amino acids long. Trimming took 5 bases from V and 0 from J; bases not matched to a gene: 5. Germline V gene data show CDR1 as DFQATT and CDR2 as SNEGSKA (reference sequence). CDR3 nucleotide sequence: TGCAGTGCTCCCGGGACTAGCGGGAGGAGCTCCTACGAGCAGTACTTC. Translated, it gives CSAPGTSGRSSYEQYF.

CDR3 sequence (DNA): TGTGCCACCAGCAGAGAAAACGGAGGTCGTACGAAGCAGTACTTC. Translating gives CATSRENGGRTKQYF. The J gene is TRBJ2-7, the V gene TRBV15, with D possibly matching TRBD2 (5 bases). The CDR3 has 15 amino acids. Trimming removed 0 bases from V and 8 bases from J, with 17 bases in between. Germline assignment: CDR1 LNHNV and CDR2 YYDKDF (reference sequence).

V and J are TRBV20-1 and TRBJ2-6; no definite D call. Germline loops: CDR1 DFQATT, CDR2 SNEGSKA (reference sequence). This CDR3 has 15 residues. V was trimmed by 2 bases and J by 0 bases, leaving 8 bases between them. The CDR3 protein is CSARNVGSGANVLTF. CDR3 nucleotides: TGCAGTGCTAGAAACGTAGGCTCTGGGGCCAACGTCCTGACTTTC.

This clonotype was detected only a few times. This rearrangement joins TRBV30 to TRBJ2-2, with D unclear. CDR1 GTSNPN and CDR2 SVGIG come from the germline V gene (reference sequence). The CDR3 loop spans 14 amino acids. The V gene lost 4 bases and the J gene lost 1 base, with 10 bases spanning the gap. DNA of the CDR3: TGTGCCTGGACCCCGACACTGAACACCGGGGAGCTGTTTTTT. Translated: CAWTPTLNTGELFF.